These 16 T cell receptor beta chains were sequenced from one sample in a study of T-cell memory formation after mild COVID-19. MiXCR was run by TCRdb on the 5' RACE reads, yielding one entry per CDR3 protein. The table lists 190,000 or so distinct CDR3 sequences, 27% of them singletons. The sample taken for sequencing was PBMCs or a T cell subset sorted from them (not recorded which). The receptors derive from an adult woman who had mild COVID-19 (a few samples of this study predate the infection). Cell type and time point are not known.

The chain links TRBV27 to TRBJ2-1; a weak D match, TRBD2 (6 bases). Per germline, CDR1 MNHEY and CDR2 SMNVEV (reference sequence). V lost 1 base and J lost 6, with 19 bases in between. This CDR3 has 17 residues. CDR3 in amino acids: CASSLFPVQRAANEQFF. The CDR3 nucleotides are TGTGCCAGCAGTTTATTCCCCGTCCAGCGGGCGGCCAATGAGCAGTTCTTC.

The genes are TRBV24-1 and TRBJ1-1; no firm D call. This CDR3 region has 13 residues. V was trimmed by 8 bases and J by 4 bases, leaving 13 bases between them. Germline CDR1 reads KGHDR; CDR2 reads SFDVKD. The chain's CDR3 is CATNLHAGTEAFF. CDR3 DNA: TGTGCCACCAACCTCCATGCGGGCACTGAAGCTTTCTTT.

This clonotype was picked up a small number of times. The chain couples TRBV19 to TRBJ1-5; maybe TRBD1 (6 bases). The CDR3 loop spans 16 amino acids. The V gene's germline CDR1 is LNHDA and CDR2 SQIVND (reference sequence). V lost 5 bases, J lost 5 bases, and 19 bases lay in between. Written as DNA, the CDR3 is TGTGCCAGTAGTCCCCGGGCCACAGGGAGAGATCAGCCCCAGCATTTT. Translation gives CASSPRATGRDQPQHF.

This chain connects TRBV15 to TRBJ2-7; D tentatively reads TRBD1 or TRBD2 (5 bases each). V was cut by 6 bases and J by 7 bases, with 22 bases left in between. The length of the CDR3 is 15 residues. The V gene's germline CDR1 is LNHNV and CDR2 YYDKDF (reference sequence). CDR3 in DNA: TGTGCCACCAGTCATACCCGGGACCCGTCAATTGAGCAGTACTTC. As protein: CATSHTRDPSIEQYF.

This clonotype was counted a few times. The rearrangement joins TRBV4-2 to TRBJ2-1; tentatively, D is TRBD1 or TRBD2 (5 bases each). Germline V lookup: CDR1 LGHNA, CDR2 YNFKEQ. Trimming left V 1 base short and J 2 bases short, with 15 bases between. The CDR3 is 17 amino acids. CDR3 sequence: CASSQVIGTAAYNEQFF. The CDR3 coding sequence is TGTGCCAGCAGCCAAGTCATAGGGACCGCTGCCTACAATGAGCAGTTCTTC.

The CDR3 sequence is CASSPGTTSTDTQYF. The CDR3 DNA is TGTGCCAGCAGCCCGGGGACTACTAGCACAGATACGCAGTATTTT. The chain joins TRBV3-1 to TRBJ2-3; 7 positions agree with TRBD2. The CDR3 has 15 residues. The germline V gene encodes CDR1 LGHDT and CDR2 YNNKEL (reference sequence). The J segment lost 0 bases and the V segment lost 4 bases, leaving 4 bases of the junction unmatched.

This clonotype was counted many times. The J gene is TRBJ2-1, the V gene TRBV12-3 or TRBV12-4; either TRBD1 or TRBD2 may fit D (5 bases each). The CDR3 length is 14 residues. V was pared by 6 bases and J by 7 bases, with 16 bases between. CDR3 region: CASRKTSGLNEQFF. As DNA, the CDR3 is TGTGCCAGCAGAAAGACGTCGGGGCTAAATGAGCAGTTCTTC.

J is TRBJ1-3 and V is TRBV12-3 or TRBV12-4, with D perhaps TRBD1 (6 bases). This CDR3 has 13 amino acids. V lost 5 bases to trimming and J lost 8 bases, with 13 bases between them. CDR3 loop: CASSPEGGDTIYF. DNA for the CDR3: TGTGCCAGCAGTCCGGAAGGGGGAGACACCATATATTTT.

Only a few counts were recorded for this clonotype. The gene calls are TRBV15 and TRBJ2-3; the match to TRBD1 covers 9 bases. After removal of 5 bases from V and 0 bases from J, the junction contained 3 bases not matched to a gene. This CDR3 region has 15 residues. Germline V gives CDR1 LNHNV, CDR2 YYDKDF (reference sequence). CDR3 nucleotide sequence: TGTGCCACCAGCCTACAGGGGGCTAGCACAGATACGCAGTATTTT. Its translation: CATSLQGASTDTQYF.

The CDR3 DNA reads TGCAGCGCCGGCTCCGGGACAGTTAATGAAAAACTGTTTTTT. Protein: CSAGSGTVNEKLFF. The rearrangement joins TRBV29-1 to TRBJ1-4; 7 nucleotides agree with TRBD1. Trimming at V came to 7 bases and at J to 4 bases, leaving 9 bases not matched to a gene. Germline loops: CDR1 SQVTM, CDR2 ANQGSEA. The CDR3 has 14 residues.

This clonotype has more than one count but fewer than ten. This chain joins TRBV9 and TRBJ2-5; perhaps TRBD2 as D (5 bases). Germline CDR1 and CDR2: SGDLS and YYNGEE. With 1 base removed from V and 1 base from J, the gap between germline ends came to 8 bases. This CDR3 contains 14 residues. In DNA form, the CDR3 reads TGTGCCAGCAGCGTAAGCCTAGCCCAAGAGACCCAGTACTTC. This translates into CASSVSLAQETQYF.

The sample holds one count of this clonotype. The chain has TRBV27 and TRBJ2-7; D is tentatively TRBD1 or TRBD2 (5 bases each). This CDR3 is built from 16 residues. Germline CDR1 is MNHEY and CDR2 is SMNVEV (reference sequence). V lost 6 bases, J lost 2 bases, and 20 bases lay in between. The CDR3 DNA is TGTGCCAGCAGCCTGGGGGTGGGGGATATAACCTACGAGCAGTACTTC. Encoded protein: CASSLGVGDITYEQYF.

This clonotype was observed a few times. The CDR3 sequence: CASNRGDTEAFF. CDR3 in DNA: TGTGCCAGCAACCGAGGGGACACTGAAGCTTTCTTT. The chain links TRBV9 to TRBJ1-1; weak D call: TRBD1 (5 bases). Germline assignment: CDR1 SGDLS and CDR2 YYNGEE. V was pared by 6 bases and J by 3 bases, with 9 bases between. The CDR3 is made up of 12 amino acids.

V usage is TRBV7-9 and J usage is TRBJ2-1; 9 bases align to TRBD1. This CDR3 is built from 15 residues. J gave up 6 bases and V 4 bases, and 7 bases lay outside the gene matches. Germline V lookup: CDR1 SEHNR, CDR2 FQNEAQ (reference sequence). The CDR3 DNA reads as TGTGCCAGCAGCTCACAGGGGGCCCCCGGCAATGAGCAGTTCTTC. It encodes CASSSQGAPGNEQFF.

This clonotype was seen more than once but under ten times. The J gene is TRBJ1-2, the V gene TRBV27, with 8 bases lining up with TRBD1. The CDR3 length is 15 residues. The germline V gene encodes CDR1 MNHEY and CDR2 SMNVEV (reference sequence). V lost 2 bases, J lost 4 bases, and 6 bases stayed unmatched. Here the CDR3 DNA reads TGTGCCAGCAGTTTAATATCAGGGGGCGGCTATGGCTACACCTTC. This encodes CASSLISGGGYGYTF.

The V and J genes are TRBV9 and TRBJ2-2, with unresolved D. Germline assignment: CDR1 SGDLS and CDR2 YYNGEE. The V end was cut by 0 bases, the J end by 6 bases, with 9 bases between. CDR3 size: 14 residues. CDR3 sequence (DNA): TGTGCCAGCAGCGTAGGGGGTAGGGCCGGGGAGCTGTTTTTT. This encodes CASSVGGRAGELFF.